This is a list of T cell receptor beta chains from one sample in a study of T cell responses to AZD1222 COVID-19 vaccine. Sequencing used immunoSEQ multiplex PCR; TCRdb keeps in-frame clones, though not all of them. The sample has some 110,000 clones; 88% are singletons. This material consisted of peripheral blood, taken 28 days after the second AZD1222 dose. Receptors were obtained from an adult who received the AZD1222 COVID-19 vaccine. Both conserved end residues are part of each CDR3. The D gene is left open where the match is weak. A clone size is listed for some rows: how often the clone was seen (once, few, many), or a class if it is expanded.

TRBJ1-1 | TRBV10-3 | - | - | TGTGCCATCAGTGAGCCCGCGGACAGGAACACTGAAGCTTTCTTT | CAISEPADRNTEAFF
TRBJ2-7 | TRBV2 | - | - | TGTGCCAGCAGGTTGTATGGGAGTGGCCACGAGCAGTACTTC | CASRLYGSGHEQYF
TRBJ1-6 | TRBV30 | - | - | TGTGCCTGGAGTGTTGCAGGAAAGAATTCACCCCTCCACTTT | CAWSVAGKNSPLHF
TRBJ2-7 | TRBV6-5 | - | TRBD2 | TGTGCCAGCAGTCCCATAGCGGGAGGGCCGGGCGAGCAGTACTTC | CASSPIAGGPGEQYF
TRBJ1-1 | TRBV4-1 | once | TRBD1 | TGCGCCAGCAGCCATGAACAGGGGGCTCGAGCTTTCTTT | CASSHEQGARAFF
TRBJ1-3 | TRBV4-2 | - | TRBD1 | TGTGCCAGCAGCCAAGAACCCAGGGGGGGAAACACCATATATTTT | CASSQEPRGGNTIYF
TRBJ1-5 | TRBV7-9 | - | - | TGTGCCAGCAGCTTCGATCAGGGCAATCAGCCCCAGCATTTT | CASSFDQGNQPQHF
TRBJ1-3 | TRBV28 | - | TRBD1 | TGTGCCAGCAGTGGGACAGGGCTAACTGGAAACACCATATATTTT | CASSGTGLTGNTIYF
TRBJ1-1 | TRBV27 | - | TRBD1 | TGTGCCAGCAGTTTTCCAGGGGGTGAAGCTTTCTTT | CASSFPGGEAFF
TRBJ1-2 | TRBV28 | - | TRBD1 | TGTGCCAGCAGTTGGACAGGGGGCGAGGGCTACACCTTC | CASSWTGGEGYTF
TRBJ1-1 | TRBV10-3 | - | TRBD1 | TGTGCCATGGGGGACAGGGGGCGCCTAACTGAAGCTTTCTTT | CAMGDRGRLTEAFF
TRBJ1-5 | TRBV6-2/TRBV6-3 | - | - | TGTGCCAGCAGTAACTCTATTAATCAGCCCCAGCATTTT | CASSNSINQPQHF